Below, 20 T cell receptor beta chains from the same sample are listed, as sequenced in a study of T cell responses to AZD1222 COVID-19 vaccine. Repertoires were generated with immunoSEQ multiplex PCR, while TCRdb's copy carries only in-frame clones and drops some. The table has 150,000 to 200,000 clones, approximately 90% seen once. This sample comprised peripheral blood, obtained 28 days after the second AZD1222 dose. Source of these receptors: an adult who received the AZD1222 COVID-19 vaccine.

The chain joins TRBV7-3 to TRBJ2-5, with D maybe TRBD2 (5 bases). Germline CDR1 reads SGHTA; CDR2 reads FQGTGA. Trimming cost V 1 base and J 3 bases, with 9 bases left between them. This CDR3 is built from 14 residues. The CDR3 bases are TGTGCCAGCAGCTTAAACAGCGGAGAAGAGACCCAGTACTTC. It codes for CASSLNSGEETQYF.

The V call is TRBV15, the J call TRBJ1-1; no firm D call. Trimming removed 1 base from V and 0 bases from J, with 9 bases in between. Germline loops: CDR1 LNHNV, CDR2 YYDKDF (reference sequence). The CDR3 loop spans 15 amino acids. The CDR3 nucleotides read TGTGCCACCAGCAGAGGGACGGACTTGAACACTGAAGCTTTCTTT. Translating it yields CATSRGTDLNTEAFF.

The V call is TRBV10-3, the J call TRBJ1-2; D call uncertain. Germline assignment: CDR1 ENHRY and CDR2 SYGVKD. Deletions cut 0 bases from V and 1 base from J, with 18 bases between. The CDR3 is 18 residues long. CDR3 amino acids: CAISESTPRDGVNYGYTF. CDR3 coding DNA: TGTGCCATCAGTGAGTCTACCCCCCGTGACGGGGTTAACTATGGCTACACCTTC.

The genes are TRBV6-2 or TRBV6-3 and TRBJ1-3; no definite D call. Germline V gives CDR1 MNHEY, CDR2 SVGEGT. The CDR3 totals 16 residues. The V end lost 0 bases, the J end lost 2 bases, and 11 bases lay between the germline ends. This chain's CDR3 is CASSYSHVLAGNTIYF. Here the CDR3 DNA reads TGTGCCAGCAGTTACTCACACGTCCTCGCTGGAAACACCATATATTTT.

The CDR3 reads CASSVAHQSGRGNEQFF. In DNA, the CDR3 is TGTGCCAGCAGCGTAGCTCATCAGAGCGGGAGGGGCAATGAGCAGTTCTTC. The chain uses TRBV9 and TRBJ2-1; 10 nucleotides agree with TRBD2. Germline assignment: CDR1 SGDLS and CDR2 YYNGEE. Germline trimming cut 0 bases from V and 6 bases from J; bases unmatched to any gene: 9. The CDR3 has 17 amino acids.

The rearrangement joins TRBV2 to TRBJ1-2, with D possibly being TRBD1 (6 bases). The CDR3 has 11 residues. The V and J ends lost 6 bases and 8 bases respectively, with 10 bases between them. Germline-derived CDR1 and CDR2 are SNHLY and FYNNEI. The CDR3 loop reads CASRRTDGYTF. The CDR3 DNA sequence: TGTGCCAGCAGGCGGACAGACGGCTACACCTTC.

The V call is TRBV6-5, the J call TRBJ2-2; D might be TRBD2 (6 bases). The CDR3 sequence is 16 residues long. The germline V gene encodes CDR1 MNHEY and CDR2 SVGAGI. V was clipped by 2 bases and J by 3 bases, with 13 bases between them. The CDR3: CASSYGVGTYTGELFF. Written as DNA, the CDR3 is TGTGCCAGCAGTTACGGGGTCGGGACTTACACCGGGGAGCTGTTTTTT.

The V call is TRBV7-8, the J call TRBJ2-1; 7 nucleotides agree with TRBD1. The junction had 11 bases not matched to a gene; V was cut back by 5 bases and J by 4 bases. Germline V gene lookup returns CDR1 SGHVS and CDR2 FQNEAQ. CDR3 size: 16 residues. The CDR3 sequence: CASSAFDRVSYNEQFF. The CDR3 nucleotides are TGTGCCAGCAGCGCCTTTGACAGGGTTTCATACAATGAGCAGTTCTTC.

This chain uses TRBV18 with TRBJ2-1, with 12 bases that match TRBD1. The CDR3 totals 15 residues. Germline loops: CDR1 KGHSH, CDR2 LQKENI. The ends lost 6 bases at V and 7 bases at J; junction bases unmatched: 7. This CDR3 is CASSSGTGGSNEQFF. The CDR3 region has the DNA TGTGCCAGCTCTTCCGGGACAGGGGGCTCGAATGAGCAGTTCTTC.

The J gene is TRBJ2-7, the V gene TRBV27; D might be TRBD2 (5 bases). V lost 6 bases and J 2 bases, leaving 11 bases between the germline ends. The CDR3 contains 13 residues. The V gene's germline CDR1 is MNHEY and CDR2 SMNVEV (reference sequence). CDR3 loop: CASSPKGAYEQYF. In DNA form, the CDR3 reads TGTGCCAGCAGCCCCAAGGGAGCCTACGAGCAGTACTTC.

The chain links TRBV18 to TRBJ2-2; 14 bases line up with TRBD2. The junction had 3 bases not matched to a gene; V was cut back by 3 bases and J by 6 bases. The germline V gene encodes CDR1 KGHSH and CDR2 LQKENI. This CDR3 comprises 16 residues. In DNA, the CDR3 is TGTGCCAGCTCACCGGGACTAGCGGGAGCTTCCGGGGAGCTGTTTTTT. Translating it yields CASSPGLAGASGELFF. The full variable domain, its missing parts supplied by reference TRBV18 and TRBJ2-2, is NAGVMQNPRHLVRRRGQEARLRCSPMKGHSHVYWYRQLPEEGLKFMVYLQKENIIDESGMPKERFSAEFPKEGPSILRIQQVVRGDSAAYFCASSPGLAGASGELFFGEGSRLTVL.

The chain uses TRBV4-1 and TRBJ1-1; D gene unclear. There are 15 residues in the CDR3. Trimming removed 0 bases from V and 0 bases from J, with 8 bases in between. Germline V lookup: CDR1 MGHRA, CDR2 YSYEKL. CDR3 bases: TGCGCCAGCAGCCAAGATAGATCCGTGAACACTGAAGCTTTCTTT. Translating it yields CASSQDRSVNTEAFF.

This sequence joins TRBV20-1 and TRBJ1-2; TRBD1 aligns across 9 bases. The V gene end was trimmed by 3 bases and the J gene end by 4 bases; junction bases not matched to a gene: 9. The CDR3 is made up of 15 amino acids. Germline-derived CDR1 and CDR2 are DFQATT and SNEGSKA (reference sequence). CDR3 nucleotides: TGCAGTGCTAGTCCGGGGGGACAGGGTCTCTATGGCTACACCTTC. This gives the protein CSASPGGQGLYGYTF.

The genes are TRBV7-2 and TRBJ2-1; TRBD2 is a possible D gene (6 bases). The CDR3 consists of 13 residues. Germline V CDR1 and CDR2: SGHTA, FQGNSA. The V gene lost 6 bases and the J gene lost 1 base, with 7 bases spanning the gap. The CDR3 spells CASRGGSYNEQFF. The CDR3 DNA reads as TGTGCCAGCAGGGGAGGTTCCTACAATGAGCAGTTCTTC.

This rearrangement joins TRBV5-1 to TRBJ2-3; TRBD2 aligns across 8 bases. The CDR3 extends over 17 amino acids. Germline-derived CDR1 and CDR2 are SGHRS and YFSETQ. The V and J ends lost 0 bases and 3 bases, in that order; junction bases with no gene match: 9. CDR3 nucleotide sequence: TGCGCCAGCAGCTTGGACGTAAGCGGGGGTGGGACAGATACGCAGTATTTT. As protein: CASSLDVSGGGTDTQYF.

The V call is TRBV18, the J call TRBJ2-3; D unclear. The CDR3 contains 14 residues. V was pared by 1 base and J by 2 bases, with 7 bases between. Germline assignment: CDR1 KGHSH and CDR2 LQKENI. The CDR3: CASSPRGITDTQYF. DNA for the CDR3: TGTGCCAGCTCACCACGGGGTATCACAGATACGCAGTATTTT.

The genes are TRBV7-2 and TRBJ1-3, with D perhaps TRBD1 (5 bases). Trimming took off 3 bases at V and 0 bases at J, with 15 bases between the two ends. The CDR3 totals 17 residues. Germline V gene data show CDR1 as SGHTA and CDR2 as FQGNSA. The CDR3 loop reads CASSLAGTAFSGNTIYF. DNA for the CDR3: TGTGCCAGCAGCTTGGCGGGGACGGCATTCTCTGGAAACACCATATATTTT. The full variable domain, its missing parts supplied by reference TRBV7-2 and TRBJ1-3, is GAGVSQSPSNKVTEKGKDVELRCDPISGHTALYWYRQSLGQGLEFLIYFQGNSAPDKSGLPSDRFSAERTGGSVSTLTIQRTQQEDSAVYLCASSLAGTAFSGNTIYFGEGSWLTVV.

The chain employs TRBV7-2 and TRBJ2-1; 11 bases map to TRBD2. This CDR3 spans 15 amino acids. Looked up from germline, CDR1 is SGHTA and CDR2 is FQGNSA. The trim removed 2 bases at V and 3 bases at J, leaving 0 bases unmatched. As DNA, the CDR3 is TGTGCCAGCAGCTTAACTAGCGGGGGCTACAATGAGCAGTTCTTC. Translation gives CASSLTSGGYNEQFF. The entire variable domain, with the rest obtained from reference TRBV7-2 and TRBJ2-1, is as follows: GAGVSQSPSNKVTEKGKDVELRCDPISGHTALYWYRQSLGQGLEFLIYFQGNSAPDKSGLPSDRFSAERTGGSVSTLTIQRTQQEDSAVYLCASSLTSGGYNEQFFGPGTRLTVL.

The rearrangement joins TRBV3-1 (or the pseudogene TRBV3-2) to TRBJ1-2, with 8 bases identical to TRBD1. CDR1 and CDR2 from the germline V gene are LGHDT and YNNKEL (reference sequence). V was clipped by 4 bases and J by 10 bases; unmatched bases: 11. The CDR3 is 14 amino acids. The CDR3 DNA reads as TGTGCCAGCAGCCCGACAGGGGACGATGATGCCTACACCTTC. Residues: CASSPTGDDDAYTF.

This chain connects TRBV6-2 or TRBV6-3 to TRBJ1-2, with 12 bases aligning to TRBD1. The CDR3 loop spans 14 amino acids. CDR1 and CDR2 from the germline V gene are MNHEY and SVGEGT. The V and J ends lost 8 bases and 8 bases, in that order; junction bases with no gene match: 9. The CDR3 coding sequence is TGTGCCAGCTGCCATGTGGGGACAGGGGGCGGCTACACCTTC. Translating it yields CASCHVGTGGGYTF.